Described below is a single T cell receptor (delta chain) sequence and its context. The antigen remains unidentified. TCRdb's entry gives the protein of a much larger clone, which mismatches this DNA's translation at residue 4, likely from a read error; the protein reported here is translated from the DNA. TCRdb reprocessed the multiplex PCR reads through CATT. The sample carries 90,000 to 95,000 delta-chain clones, over 0.75% recorded once. The data derive from a study of γδ T cells in repeated Plasmodium falciparum infection. Study as a whole: Samples were taken at baseline, before some infections, and 21 days after each.

Germline assignment: CDR1 TSWWSYY and CDR2 QGS. CDR3 length: 27 residues. Study-level findings and limits: Vdelta2-negative gammadelta repertoires, largely Vdelta1+, seemingly showed infection-driven waves of new clonal selection. Vgamma9/Vdelta2+ T cells showed a stable polyclonal repertoire with shared TCRgamma sequences.

Flow sorting of PBMC yielded separate Vgamma9/Vdelta2+ and Vdelta2-negative gammadelta T cell populations for bulk repertoire analysis. The receptor was derived from a pool of human donors (malaria-infected and uninfected, not separated). Input material: gamma-delta T cells from blood. The genes are TRDV1 and TRDJ1; 12 bases line up with TRDD3. The CDR3: CALDNGGSQRDETGGYSWTRGSDKLIF. The CDR3 DNA reads TGTGCTCTTGATAATGGTGGATCCCAAAGGGACGAAACTGGGGGATACTCCTGGACGAGAGGGTCCGACAAACTCATCTTT.